The following is a T cell receptor beta chain sequence with its context. What it binds is unknown. The CDR3 sequence is 13 residues long. The germline gives CDR1 MNHNS, CDR2 SASEGT. This sample stems from a study of monozygotic twins with inflammatory bowel disease. Overall study results and limits: IBD patients carried less diverse TCRbeta repertoires (inverse Simpson) than healthy co-twins. The existence of one strong signal or clonotype linked to IBD lacked support.

TCRdb re-called the 5' RACE reads and shows each CDR3 protein once, DNA omitted. The listing contains about 330,000 distinct CDR3 sequences. V usage is TRBV6-1 and J usage is TRBJ1-1. The material sequenced was blood. This receptor was taken from a human donor with ulcerative colitis or Crohn's disease, or a healthy co-twin of an affected twin (not recorded which). The CDR3 protein is CASSETENTEAFF.